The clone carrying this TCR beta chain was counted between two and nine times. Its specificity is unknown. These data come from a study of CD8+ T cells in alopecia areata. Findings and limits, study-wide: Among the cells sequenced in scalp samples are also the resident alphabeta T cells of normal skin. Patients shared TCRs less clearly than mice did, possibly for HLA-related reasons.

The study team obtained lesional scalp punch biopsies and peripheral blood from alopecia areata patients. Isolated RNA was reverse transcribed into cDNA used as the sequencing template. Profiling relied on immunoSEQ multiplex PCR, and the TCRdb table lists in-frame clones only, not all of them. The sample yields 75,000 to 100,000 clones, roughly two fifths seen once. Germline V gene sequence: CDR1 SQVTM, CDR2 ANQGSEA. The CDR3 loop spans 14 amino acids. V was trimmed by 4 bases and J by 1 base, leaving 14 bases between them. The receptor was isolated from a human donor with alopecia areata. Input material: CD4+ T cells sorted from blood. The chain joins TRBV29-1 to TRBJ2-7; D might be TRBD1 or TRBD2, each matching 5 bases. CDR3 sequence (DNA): TGCAGCGTTGGTCCCGGGACGGGGTCCTACGAGCAGTACTTC. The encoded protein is CSVGPGTGSYEQYF.